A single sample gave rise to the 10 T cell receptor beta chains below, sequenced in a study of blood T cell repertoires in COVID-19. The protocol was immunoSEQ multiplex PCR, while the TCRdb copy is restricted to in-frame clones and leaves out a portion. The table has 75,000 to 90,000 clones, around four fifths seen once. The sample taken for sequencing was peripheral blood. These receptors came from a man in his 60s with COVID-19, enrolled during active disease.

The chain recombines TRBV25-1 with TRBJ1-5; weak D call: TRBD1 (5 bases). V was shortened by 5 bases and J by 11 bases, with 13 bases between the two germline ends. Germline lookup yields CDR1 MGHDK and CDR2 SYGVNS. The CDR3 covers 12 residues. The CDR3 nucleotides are TGTGCCAGCAGTCGGGGGGATACGGCCCAGCATTTT. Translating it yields CASSRGDTAQHF.

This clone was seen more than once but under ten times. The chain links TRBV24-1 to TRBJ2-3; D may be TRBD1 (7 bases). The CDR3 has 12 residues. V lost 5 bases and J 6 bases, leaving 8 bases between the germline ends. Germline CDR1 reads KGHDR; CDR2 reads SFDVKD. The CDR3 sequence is CATSAGGDTQYF. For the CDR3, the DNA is TGTGCCACCAGTGCAGGGGGGGATACGCAGTATTTT.

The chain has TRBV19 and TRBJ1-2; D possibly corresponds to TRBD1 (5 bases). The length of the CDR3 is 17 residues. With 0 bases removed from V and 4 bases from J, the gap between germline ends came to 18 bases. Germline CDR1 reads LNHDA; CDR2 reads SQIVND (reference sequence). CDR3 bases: TGTGCCAGTAGTATAGAGGGGAGGGGCCGCCGCTCCTATGGCTACACCTTC. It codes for CASSIEGRGRRSYGYTF.

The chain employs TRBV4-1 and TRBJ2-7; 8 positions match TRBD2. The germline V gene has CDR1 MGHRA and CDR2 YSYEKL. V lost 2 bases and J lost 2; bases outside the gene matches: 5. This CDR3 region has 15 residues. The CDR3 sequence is CASSQLAGPTYEQYF. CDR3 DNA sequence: TGCGCCAGCAGCCAACTAGCGGGTCCTACCTACGAGCAGTACTTC.

The CDR3 protein is CASRPRGTGSYEQYF. CDR3 nucleotide sequence: TGTGCCAGCAGACCCAGGGGCACAGGGTCCTACGAGCAGTACTTC. The rearrangement links TRBV27 to TRBJ2-7; a possible D gene is TRBD1 (6 bases). Per germline, CDR1 MNHEY and CDR2 SMNVEV (reference sequence). This CDR3 has 15 amino acids. V lost 6 bases, J lost 1 base, and 16 bases lay in between.

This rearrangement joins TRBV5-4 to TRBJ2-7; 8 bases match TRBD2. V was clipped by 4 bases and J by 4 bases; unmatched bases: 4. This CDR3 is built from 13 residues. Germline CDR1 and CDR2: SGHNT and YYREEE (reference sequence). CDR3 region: CASSPASGYEQYF. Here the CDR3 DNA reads TGTGCCAGCAGCCCCGCTAGCGGGTACGAGCAGTACTTC.

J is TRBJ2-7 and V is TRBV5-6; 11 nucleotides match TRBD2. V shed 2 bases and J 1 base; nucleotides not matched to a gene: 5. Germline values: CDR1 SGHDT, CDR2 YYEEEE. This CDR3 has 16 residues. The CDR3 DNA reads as TGTGCCAGCAGCTTAAGGACTAGCGGGCGTTCCTACGAGCAGTACTTC. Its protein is CASSLRTSGRSYEQYF.

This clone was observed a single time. The CDR3 reads CASSRGGGYGYTF. As DNA, the CDR3 is TGTGCCAGCAGTCGAGGGGGCGGCTATGGCTACACCTTC. The chain recombines TRBV27 with TRBJ1-2, with 7 nucleotides matching TRBD1. Germline CDR1 and CDR2: MNHEY and SMNVEV (reference sequence). Losses at the gene ends were 5 bases for V and 4 bases for J; bases not matched to a gene: 4. This CDR3 region has 13 residues.

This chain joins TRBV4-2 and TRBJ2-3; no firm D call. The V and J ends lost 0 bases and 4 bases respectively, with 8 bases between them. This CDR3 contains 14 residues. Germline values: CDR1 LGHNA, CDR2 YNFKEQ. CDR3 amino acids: CASSQDISSDTQYF. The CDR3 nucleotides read TGTGCCAGCAGCCAAGATATTTCTTCAGATACGCAGTATTTT.

The CDR3 sequence is CASSRGGDRYNEQFF. The CDR3 nucleotides read TGTGCCAGCAGCCGGGGCGGGGACAGATACAATGAGCAGTTCTTC. The V call is TRBV5-6, the J call TRBJ2-1, with D possibly matching TRBD1 (7 bases). The germline gives CDR1 SGHDT, CDR2 YYEEEE. Trimming removed 4 bases from V and 4 bases from J, with 15 bases in between. The CDR3 extends over 15 amino acids.